Reported below is one TCR beta chain. The data were produced by immunoSEQ multiplex PCR, yet TCRdb's version contains in-frame clones alone and is incomplete. The repertoire consists of more than 35,000 clones, with approximately 92% occurring once and the leading ten covering 7.5% to 9%. The data were taken from a study of T cell changes during pregnancy in multiple sclerosis. Trimming stripped 0 bases from V and 2 bases from J, with 8 bases between. This CDR3 has 14 amino acids. Germline CDR1 reads MNHEY; CDR2 reads SVGAGI. The chain links TRBV6-5 to TRBJ2-7; D perhaps matches TRBD1 (5 bases). The sequence was obtained from a female donor with multiple sclerosis, enrolled in a pregnancy study. Sequencing was performed on CD8+ T cells from peripheral blood mononuclear cells, taken after pregnancy. The CDR3 is CASSYSDSTYEQYF. In nucleotides, the CDR3 is TGTGCCAGCAGTTACTCAGACAGCACCTACGAGCAGTACTTC.